This TCR beta chain is drawn from a study of PD-L1 blockade in urothelial cancer. Every PCR got spiked synthetic TCR analog templates. Here immunoSEQ multiplex PCR was the method, and the copy in TCRdb shows in-frame clones only, minus some. The table lists about 39,000 clones, around 84% of them singletons. The ends were cut back, 2 bases at V and 2 bases at J, with 15 bases in the middle. The CDR3 is 16 amino acids. CDR1 and CDR2 from the germline V gene are SGHTA and FQGNSA. Time point in this sample: peripheral blood 6 weeks after treatment start. All patients carried locally advanced or metastatic urothelial carcinoma. Patients yielded 1 to 8 samples each, pretreatment and on-treatment.

The sample here was PBMCs, taken around atezolizumab (anti-PD-L1) treatment. This clonotype was obtained from a man aged 40-49 years with urothelial cancer. V and J are TRBV7-2 and TRBJ1-2; no reliable D call. CDR3 nucleotide sequence: TGTGCCAGCAGCTTAAGGAGAACGGATTCGAACTATGGCTACACCTTC. It encodes CASSLRRTDSNYGYTF.